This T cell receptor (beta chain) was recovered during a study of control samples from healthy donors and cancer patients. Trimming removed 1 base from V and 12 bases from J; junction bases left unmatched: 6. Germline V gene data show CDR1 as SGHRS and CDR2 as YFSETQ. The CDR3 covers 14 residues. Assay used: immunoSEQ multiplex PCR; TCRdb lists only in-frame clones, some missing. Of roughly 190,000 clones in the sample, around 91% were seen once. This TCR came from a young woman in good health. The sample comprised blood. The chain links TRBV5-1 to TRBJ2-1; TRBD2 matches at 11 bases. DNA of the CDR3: TGCGCCAGCAGCTTGCCTAGCGGGGGGCAGGGGCAGTTCTTC. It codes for CASSLPSGGQGQFF.